This TCR beta chain was retrieved from a study of esophageal squamous cell carcinoma under preoperative chemotherapy. Background on the study: Both tumor-infiltrating lymphocytes and peripheral blood T cells had their TCR repertoires profiled.

Time point: after preoperative PTX-NDP chemotherapy. Notes on the study in general: Clonal contraction, more than amplification, hit abundant clones after paclitaxel-nedaplatin. After treatment, tumor-infiltrating lymphocytes seemed to come partly from incoming peripheral T cells, not only local changes. Chemotherapy was followed by significantly higher TCR diversity in peripheral T cells only, not tumor-infiltrating lymphocytes.

CDR3 length equals 12 residues. After removal of 3 bases from V and 10 bases from J, the junction contained 3 bases not matched to a gene. CDR1 is SGHVS, CDR2 FQNEAQ, per germline. The count of this clonotype is one. The antigen is not known. TCRdb re-called the PCR reads with MiXCR, one entry per CDR3 protein. The profile shows some 18,000 distinct CDR3 sequences, around 46% of them singletons. This sample was obtained from a patient given preoperative chemotherapy. The chain recombines TRBV7-8 with TRBJ2-1, with 7 bases identical to TRBD1. The receptor was isolated from a human donor with esophageal squamous cell carcinoma. The donor label of this sample is uncertain. CDR3 amino acids: CASSFHRGEQFF. The CDR3 DNA reads TGTGCCAGCAGCTTCCACAGGGGCGAGCAGTTCTTC.